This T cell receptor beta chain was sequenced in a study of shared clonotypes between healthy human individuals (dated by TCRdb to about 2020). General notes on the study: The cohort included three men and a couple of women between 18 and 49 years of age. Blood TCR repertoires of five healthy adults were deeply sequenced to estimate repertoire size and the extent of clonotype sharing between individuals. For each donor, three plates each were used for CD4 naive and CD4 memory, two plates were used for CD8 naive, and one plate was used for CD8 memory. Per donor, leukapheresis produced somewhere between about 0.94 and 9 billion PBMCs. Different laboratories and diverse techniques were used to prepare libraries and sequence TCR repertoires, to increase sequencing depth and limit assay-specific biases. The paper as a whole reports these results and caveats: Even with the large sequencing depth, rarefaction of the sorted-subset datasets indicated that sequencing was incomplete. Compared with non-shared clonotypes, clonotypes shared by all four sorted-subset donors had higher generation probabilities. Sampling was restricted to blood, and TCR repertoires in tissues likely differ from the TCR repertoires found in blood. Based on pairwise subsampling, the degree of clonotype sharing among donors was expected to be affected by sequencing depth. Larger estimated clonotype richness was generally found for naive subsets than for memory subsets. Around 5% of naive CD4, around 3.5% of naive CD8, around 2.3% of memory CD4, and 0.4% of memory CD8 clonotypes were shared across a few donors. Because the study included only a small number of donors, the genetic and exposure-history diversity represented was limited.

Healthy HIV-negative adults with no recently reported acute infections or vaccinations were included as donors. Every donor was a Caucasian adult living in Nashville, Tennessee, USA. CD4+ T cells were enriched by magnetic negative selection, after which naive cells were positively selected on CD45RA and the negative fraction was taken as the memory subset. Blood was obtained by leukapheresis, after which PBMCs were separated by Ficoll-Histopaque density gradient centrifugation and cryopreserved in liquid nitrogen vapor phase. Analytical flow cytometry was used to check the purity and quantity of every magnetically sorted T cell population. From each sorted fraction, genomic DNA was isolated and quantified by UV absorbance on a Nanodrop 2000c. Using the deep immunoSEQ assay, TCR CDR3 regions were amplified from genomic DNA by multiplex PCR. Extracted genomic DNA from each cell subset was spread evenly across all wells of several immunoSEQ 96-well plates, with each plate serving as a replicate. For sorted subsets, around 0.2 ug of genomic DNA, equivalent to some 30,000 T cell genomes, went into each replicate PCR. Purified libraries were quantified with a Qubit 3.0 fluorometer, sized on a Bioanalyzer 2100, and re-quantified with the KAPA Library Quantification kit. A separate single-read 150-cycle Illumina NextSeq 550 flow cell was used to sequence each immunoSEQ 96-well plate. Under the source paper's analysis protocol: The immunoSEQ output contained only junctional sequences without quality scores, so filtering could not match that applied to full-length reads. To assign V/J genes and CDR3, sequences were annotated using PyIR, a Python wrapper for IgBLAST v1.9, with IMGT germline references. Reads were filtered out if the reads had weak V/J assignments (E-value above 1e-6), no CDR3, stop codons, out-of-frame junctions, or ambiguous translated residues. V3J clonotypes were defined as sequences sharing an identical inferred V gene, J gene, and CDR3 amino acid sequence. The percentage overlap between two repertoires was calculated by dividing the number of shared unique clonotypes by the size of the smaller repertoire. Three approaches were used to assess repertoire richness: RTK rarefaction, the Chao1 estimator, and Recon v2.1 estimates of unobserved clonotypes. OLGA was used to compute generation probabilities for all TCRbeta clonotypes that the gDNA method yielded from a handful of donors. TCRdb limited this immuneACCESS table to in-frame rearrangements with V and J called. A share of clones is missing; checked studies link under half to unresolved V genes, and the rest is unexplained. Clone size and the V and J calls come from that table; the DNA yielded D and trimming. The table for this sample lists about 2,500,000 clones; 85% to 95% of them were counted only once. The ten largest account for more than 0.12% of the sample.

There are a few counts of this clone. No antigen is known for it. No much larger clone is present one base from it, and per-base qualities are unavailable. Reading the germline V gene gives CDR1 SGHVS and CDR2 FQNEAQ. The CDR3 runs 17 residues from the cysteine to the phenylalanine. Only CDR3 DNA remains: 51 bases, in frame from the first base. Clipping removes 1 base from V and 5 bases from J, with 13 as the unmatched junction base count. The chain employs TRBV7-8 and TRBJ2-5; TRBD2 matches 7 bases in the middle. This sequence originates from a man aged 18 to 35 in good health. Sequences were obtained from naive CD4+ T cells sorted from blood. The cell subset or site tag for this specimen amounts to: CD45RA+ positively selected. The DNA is TGTGCCAGCAGCTTAGTTCCGGCGGGAGCGTTTGGGGAGACCCAGTACTTC. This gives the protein CASSLVPAGAFGETQYF.